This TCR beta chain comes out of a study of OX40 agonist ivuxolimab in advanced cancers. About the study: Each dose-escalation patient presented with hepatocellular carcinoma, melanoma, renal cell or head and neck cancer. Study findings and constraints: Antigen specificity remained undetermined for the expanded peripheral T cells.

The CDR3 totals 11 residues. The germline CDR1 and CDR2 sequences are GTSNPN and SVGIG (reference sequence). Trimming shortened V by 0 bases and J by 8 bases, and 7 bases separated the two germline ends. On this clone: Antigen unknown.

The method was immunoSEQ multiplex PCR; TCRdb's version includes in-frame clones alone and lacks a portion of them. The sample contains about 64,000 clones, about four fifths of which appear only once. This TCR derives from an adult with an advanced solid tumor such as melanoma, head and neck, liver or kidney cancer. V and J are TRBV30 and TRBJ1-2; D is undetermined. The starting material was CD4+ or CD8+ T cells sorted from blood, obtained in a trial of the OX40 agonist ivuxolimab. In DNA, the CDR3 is TGTGCCTGGAGTGTCTTCTGGGGCTACACCTTC. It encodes CAWSVFWGYTF. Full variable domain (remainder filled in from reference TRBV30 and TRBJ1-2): SQTIHQWPATLVQPVGSPLSLECTVEGTSNPNLYWYRQAAGRGLQLLFYSVGIGQISSEVPQNLSASRPQDRQFILSSKKLLLSDSGFYLCAWSVFWGYTFGSGTRLTVV.